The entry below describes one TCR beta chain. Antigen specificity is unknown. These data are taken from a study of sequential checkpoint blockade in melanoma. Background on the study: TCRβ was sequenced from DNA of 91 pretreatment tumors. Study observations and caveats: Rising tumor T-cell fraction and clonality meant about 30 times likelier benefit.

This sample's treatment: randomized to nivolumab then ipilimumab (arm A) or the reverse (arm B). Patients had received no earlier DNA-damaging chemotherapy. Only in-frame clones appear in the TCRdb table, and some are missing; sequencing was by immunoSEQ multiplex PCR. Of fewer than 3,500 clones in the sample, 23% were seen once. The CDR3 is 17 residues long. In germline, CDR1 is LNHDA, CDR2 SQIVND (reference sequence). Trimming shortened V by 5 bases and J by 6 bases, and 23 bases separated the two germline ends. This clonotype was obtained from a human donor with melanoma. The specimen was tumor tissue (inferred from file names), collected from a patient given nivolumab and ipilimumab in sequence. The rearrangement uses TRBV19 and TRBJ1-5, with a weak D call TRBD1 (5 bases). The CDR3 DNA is TGTGCCAGTAGTGACCCCCGGGGGGGAGGGGATGGTCAGCCCCAGCATTTT. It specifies CASSDPRGGGDGQPQHF.